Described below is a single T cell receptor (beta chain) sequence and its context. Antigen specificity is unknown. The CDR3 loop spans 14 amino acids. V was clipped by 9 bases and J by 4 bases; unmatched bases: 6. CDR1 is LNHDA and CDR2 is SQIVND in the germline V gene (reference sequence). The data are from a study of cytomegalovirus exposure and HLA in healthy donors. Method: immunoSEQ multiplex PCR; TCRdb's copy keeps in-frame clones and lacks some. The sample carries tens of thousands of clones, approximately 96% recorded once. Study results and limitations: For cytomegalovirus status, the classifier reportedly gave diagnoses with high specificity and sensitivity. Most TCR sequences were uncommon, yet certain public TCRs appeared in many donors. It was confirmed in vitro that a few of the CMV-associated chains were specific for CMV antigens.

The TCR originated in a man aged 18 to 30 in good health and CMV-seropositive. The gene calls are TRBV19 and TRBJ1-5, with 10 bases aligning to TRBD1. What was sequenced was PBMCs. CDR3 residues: CASRDRGLNQPQHF. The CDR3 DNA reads TGTGCCAGCCGGGACAGGGGTCTTAATCAGCCCCAGCATTTT.